This TCR beta chain was identified in a study of cytotoxic CD8 clonotypes in ibrutinib-treated CLL. Overall study context: Productive templates per sample averaged about 260,000; productive rearrangements, more than 75,000.

Clones were sequenced by immunoSEQ multiplex PCR, and TCRdb holds only the in-frame ones, with some missing. The table records a few hundred thousand clones, roughly 70% of them present only once. The sequencing here drew on PBMCs, taken after 36 months of ibrutinib treatment. The TCR comes from a human donor with chronic lymphocytic leukemia.

CDR3 sequence reads: CASRASGTDSTDTQYF. CDR3 sequence (DNA): TGTGCCAGCAGGGCTTCCGGGACTGACAGCACAGATACGCAGTATTTT. The rearrangement joins TRBV2 to TRBJ2-3; D possibly corresponds to TRBD2 (6 bases). The germline CDR1 and CDR2 sequences are SNHLY and FYNNEI. Trimming pared 6 bases from V and 0 bases from J, leaving 16 bases between. The CDR3 totals 16 residues.